This TCR beta chain came from a study of PD-1 blockade in classical Hodgkin lymphoma. For the study at large: On a schedule of every 2 weeks, patients received nivolumab 3 mg/kg intravenously.

Study results and limitations: Those starting nivolumab under 1 year post-ASCT were excluded.

Concerning this clone: Its antigen is as yet unknown.

The table came from immunoSEQ multiplex PCR; TCRdb's copy has only in-frame clones and leaves some out. Among about 4,200 clones, about three fifths were seen once, and the ten largest hold about 9%. Exposure to brentuximab vedotin varied, and each patient had relapsed following autologous stem cell transplantation. This sequence originates from a human donor with classical Hodgkin lymphoma. The sequences come from peripheral blood mononuclear cells (PBMCs), collected before the second cycle of nivolumab.

The CDR3 reads CASSYSSWSEQFF. CDR3 nucleotide sequence: TGTGCCAGCAGTTACTCCTCCTGGAGTGAGCAGTTCTTC. V usage is TRBV6-5 and J usage is TRBJ2-1; D gene uncertain. Germline CDR1 reads MNHEY; CDR2 reads SVGAGI. Deletions cut 0 bases from V and 9 bases from J, with 9 bases between. The CDR3 is made up of 13 amino acids.